One sample yielded the 22 T cell receptor beta chains listed below, sequenced in a study of CD8+ T cells in alopecia areata. Extracted RNA was reverse transcribed, and the resulting cDNA served as sequencing template. Some clones are missing from TCRdb's copy, which holds only in-frame ones; the method was immunoSEQ multiplex PCR. The sample has approximately 90,000 clones, around three quarters seen once. Treatment noted: oral pan-JAK inhibitor, 5-10 mg twice daily. The sample in question was CD8+ T cells sorted from blood, obtained at week 44, from a patient treated with tofacitinib. All receptors come from a human donor with alopecia areata.

V is TRBV13 and J is TRBJ1-2; 7 bases agree with TRBD1. Germline CDR1 reads PRHDT; CDR2 reads FYEKMQ (reference sequence). With 4 bases clipped from V and 3 bases from J, the junction kept 5 bases outside the gene matches. CDR3 size: 14 residues. The CDR3 loop is CASSSWDSYYGYTF. DNA of the CDR3: TGTGCCAGCAGCTCCTGGGACAGCTACTATGGCTACACCTTC.

J is TRBJ2-7 and V is TRBV5-6, with a tentative D call TRBD1 (5 bases). This CDR3 has 15 residues. The V end lost 0 bases, the J end lost 2 bases, and 12 bases lay between the germline ends. CDR1 is SGHDT and CDR2 is YYEEEE in the germline V gene. CDR3 region: CASSLEVGPAYEQYF. The CDR3 bases are TGTGCCAGCAGCTTGGAGGTGGGGCCAGCCTACGAGCAGTACTTC.

This chain joins TRBV9 and TRBJ1-6, with TRBD1 as a possible D gene (5 bases). The CDR3 extends over 15 amino acids. Trimming pared 0 bases from V and 4 bases from J, leaving 8 bases between. Germline CDR1 SGDLS, CDR2 YYNGEE. In DNA form, the CDR3 reads TGTGCCAGCAGCGTAGGACAGAGTTATAATTCACCCCTCCACTTT. This codes for CASSVGQSYNSPLHF.

The gene calls are TRBV7-9 and TRBJ2-3; D might be TRBD1 (6 bases). The CDR3 is 17 residues long. Trimming stripped 4 bases from V and 0 bases from J, with 17 bases between. Per germline, CDR1 SEHNR and CDR2 FQNEAQ (reference sequence). The CDR3 loop reads CASSSRQALSSTDTQYF. In DNA form, the CDR3 reads TGTGCCAGCAGCTCCCGACAGGCCCTGTCTAGCACAGATACGCAGTATTTT.

The sample holds one count of this clone. The V gene is TRBV29-1, the J gene TRBJ2-7, with a tentative D call TRBD2 (5 bases). CDR3 size: 11 residues. Germline V gene data show CDR1 as SQVTM and CDR2 as ANQGSEA. The V gene lost 3 bases and the J gene lost 7 bases, with 10 bases spanning the gap. The CDR3 nucleotides read TGCAGCGTTGATTTGAGGGATGAGCAGTACTTC. It is translated as CSVDLRDEQYF.

The rearrangement uses TRBV2 and TRBJ1-5; D may be TRBD1 (5 bases). This CDR3 has 16 residues. With 7 bases removed from V and 0 bases from J, the gap between germline ends came to 16 bases. Looked up from germline, CDR1 is SNHLY and CDR2 is FYNNEI. CDR3 bases: TGTGCCAGCATGGGGTTAGACAGCCCTAGCAATCAGCCCCAGCATTTT. Protein sequence: CASMGLDSPSNQPQHF.

The chain links TRBV14 to TRBJ1-1; D may be TRBD1 (5 bases). This CDR3 spans 14 amino acids. CDR1 and CDR2 from the germline V gene are SGHDN and FVKESK. V was clipped by 1 base and J by 4 bases, with 10 bases between them. CDR3 in amino acids: CASSQAQRGTEAFF. For the CDR3, the DNA is TGTGCCAGCAGCCAAGCCCAAAGGGGCACTGAAGCTTTCTTT.

The J gene is TRBJ1-2, the V gene TRBV7-9; 9 nucleotides align to TRBD1. The CDR3 loop spans 14 amino acids. V lost 4 bases and J lost 8; bases outside the gene matches: 8. Germline assignment: CDR1 SEHNR and CDR2 FQNEAQ (reference sequence). CDR3 sequence (DNA): TGTGCCAGCAGCTCCGGGACAGGGTTATCCGGCTACACCTTC. It yields the protein CASSSGTGLSGYTF.

The V gene is TRBV6-5, the J gene TRBJ2-2; no clear D gene. Germline loops: CDR1 MNHEY, CDR2 SVGAGI. The CDR3 sequence is 14 residues long. The V and J ends lost 3 bases and 0 bases respectively, with 5 bases between them. Here the CDR3 DNA reads TGTGCCAGCAGTTATTTGTCGAACACCGGGGAGCTGTTTTTT. Translated: CASSYLSNTGELFF.

This clone was observed once. V gene TRBV5-6 combines with J gene TRBJ1-5, with 10 bases fitting TRBD1. This CDR3 spans 15 amino acids. V was pared by 2 bases and J by 2 bases, with 1 base of the junction left unmatched. Per germline, CDR1 SGHDT and CDR2 YYEEEE. The CDR3 DNA reads as TGTGCCAGCAGCTTAGGGACAGGGGGCAATCAGCCCCAGCATTTT. Translation: CASSLGTGGNQPQHF.

The chain is built from TRBV5-1 and TRBJ1-1; TRBD1 aligns across 8 bases. This CDR3 comprises 12 residues. J was trimmed by 4 bases and V by 5 bases; bases with no gene match: 1. Germline loops: CDR1 SGHRS, CDR2 YFSETQ. DNA for the CDR3: TGCGCCAGCAGAACAGGGGGCACTGAAGCTTTCTTT. This translates into CASRTGGTEAFF.

In its sample, this clone was seen a few times. The rearrangement links TRBV29-1 to TRBJ2-3; perhaps TRBD1 as D (6 bases). Germline V gene data show CDR1 as SQVTM and CDR2 as ANQGSEA. This CDR3 has 13 residues. Trimming shortened V by 3 bases and J by 3 bases, and 10 bases separated the two germline ends. The CDR3 loop reads CSVDDRQTDTQYF. The CDR3 nucleotides are TGCAGCGTTGATGACAGGCAGACAGATACGCAGTATTTT.

The CDR3 loop is CASSEGTGFDEQFF. The CDR3 DNA reads as TGTGCCAGCAGTGAAGGGACAGGGTTCGATGAGCAGTTCTTC. J is TRBJ2-1 and V is TRBV2, with 8 bases aligning to TRBD1. CDR1 and CDR2 from the germline V gene are SNHLY and FYNNEI. The CDR3 length is 14 residues. Trimming took 1 base from V and 8 from J; bases not matched to a gene: 4. The full variable domain, rest sourced from reference TRBV2 and TRBJ2-1, is EPEVTQTPSHQVTQMGQEVILRCVPISNHLYFYWYRQILGQKVEFLVSFYNNEISEKSEIFDDQFSVERPDGSNFTLKIRSTKLEDSAMYFCASSEGTGFDEQFFGPGTRLTVL.

This clone was found many times. The chain carries TRBV15 and TRBJ2-6, with D possibly matching TRBD2 (5 bases). The CDR3 loop spans 16 amino acids. The ends were cut back, 1 base at V and 1 base at J, with 8 bases in the middle. Germline assignment: CDR1 LNHNV and CDR2 YYDKDF (reference sequence). Here the CDR3 DNA reads TGTGCCACCAGCAGAGGGGAGTTGTCTGGGGCCAACGTCCTGACTTTC. Amino acid sequence: CATSRGELSGANVLTF.

The J gene is TRBJ2-6, the V gene TRBV18, with 9 positions matching TRBD1. The trim removed 6 bases at V and 0 bases at J, leaving 9 bases unmatched. The CDR3 has 18 residues. Germline CDR1 and CDR2: KGHSH and LQKENI. The CDR3 DNA reads TGTGCCAGCTCTGAGCTGGGACAGGGCGACTCTGGGGCCAACGTCCTGACTTTC. It yields the protein CASSELGQGDSGANVLTF.

The sample holds one count of this clone. This chain connects TRBV5-6 to TRBJ2-1, with D uncertain. V was clipped by 0 bases and J by 6 bases, with 7 bases between them. The CDR3 is made up of 13 amino acids. Germline V lookup: CDR1 SGHDT, CDR2 YYEEEE. The CDR3 region is CASSLVMINEQFF. Here the CDR3 DNA reads TGTGCCAGCAGCTTGGTTATGATCAATGAGCAGTTCTTC.

The chain links TRBV29-1 to TRBJ1-2; D unclear. CDR1 and CDR2 (germline): SQVTM, ANQGSEA. The length of the CDR3 is 13 residues. The V and J ends lost 4 bases and 8 bases respectively, with 17 bases between them. CDR3 nucleotides: TGCAGCGTTGTAAATGCGCCCTCCGGCGGCTACACCTTC. Its protein product is CSVVNAPSGGYTF.

The chain carries TRBV27 and TRBJ2-3; 8 positions match TRBD1. Germline lookup yields CDR1 MNHEY and CDR2 SMNVEV (reference sequence). The J segment lost 3 bases and the V segment lost 10 bases, leaving 9 bases of the junction unmatched. This CDR3 region has 14 residues. The CDR3 bases are TGTGCCACGCCACTGACAGGGGAAACAGATACGCAGTATTTT. The encoded protein is CATPLTGETDTQYF.

The chain combines TRBV10-3 with TRBJ1-2, with 7 bases aligning to TRBD1. J gave up 8 bases and V 10 bases, and 13 bases lay outside the gene matches. The CDR3 runs to 13 residues. The germline V gene encodes CDR1 ENHRY and CDR2 SYGVKD. Here the CDR3 DNA reads TGTGCCAGCACTCGGGGACAGATGAGGGGCTACACCTTC. Translated, it gives CASTRGQMRGYTF.

The rearrangement joins TRBV19 to TRBJ2-7; a weak D match, TRBD2 (6 bases). Per germline, CDR1 LNHDA and CDR2 SQIVND (reference sequence). Trimming removed 5 bases at V and 5 bases at J, with 7 bases between. The CDR3 sequence is 11 residues long. The CDR3 protein is CASSGGNEQYF. The CDR3 DNA is TGTGCCAGTAGTGGAGGGAACGAGCAGTACTTC.

The chain uses TRBV9 and TRBJ2-2, with 8 bases lining up with TRBD1. The junction had 3 bases not matched to a gene; V was cut back by 5 bases and J by 0 bases. The CDR3 sequence is 15 residues long. Germline V gene lookup returns CDR1 SGDLS and CDR2 YYNGEE. As DNA, the CDR3 is TGTGCCAGCAGACCGACAGGGGCGAACACCGGGGAGCTGTTTTTT. Protein: CASRPTGANTGELFF.

The table lists this clone with a count of one. The CDR3 nucleotides are TGTGCCTGGAGTGGACTAGCGCCGGGAGGCTCCTACAATGAGCAGTTCTTC. Its translation: CAWSGLAPGGSYNEQFF. The V call is TRBV30, the J call TRBJ2-1; TRBD2 matches at 8 bases. The CDR3 is 17 amino acids. Germline V lookup: CDR1 GTSNPN, CDR2 SVGIG (reference sequence). V dropped 1 base and J dropped 0; count of bases not matched to a gene: 8.